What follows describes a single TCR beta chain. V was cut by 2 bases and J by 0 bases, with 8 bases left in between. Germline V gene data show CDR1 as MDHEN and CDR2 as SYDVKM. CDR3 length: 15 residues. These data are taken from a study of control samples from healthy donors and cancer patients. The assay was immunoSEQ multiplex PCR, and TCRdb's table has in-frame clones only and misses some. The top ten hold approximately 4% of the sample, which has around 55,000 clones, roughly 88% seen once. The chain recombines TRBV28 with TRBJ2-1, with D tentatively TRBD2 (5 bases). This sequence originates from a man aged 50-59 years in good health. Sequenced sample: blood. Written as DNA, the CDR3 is TGTGCCAGCAGTTTAGAGGGTAGCTCCTACAATGAGCAGTTCTTC. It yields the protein CASSLEGSSYNEQFF.